Listed below are T cell receptor beta chains from one sample, sequenced in a study of CD8 T cells in Susac syndrome. TCRdb itself ran the immunoSEQ multiplex PCR reads through MiXCR, one entry per CDR3 protein. This sample has more than 110,000 distinct CDR3 sequences; about 93% occur once, and the top ten carry 0.25% to 0.3%. The material sequenced was CD8+ T cells from PBMCs. These receptors all come from a human donor in good health. The CDR3 runs from the conserved cysteine through the conserved F or W. The order of the fields is D gene, J gene, clone size, V gene, CDR3 protein, CDR3 DNA. A D gene is named only where the DNA matches it firmly. A clone size is listed for some rows: how often the clone was seen (once, few, many), or a class if it is expanded.

TRBD2,TRBJ2-3,.,TRBV4-1,CASSLRARTSGGGDTQYF,TGCGCCAGCAGCTTAAGGGCCCGGACTAGCGGGGGAGGTGATACGCAGTATTTT
.,TRBJ2-7,.,TRBV18,CASSPEGTSYEQYF,TGTGCCAGCTCACCCGAAGGTACCTCCTACGAGCAGTACTTC
.,TRBJ2-7,.,TRBV29-1,CSVGGVTYEQYF,TGCAGCGTTGGTGGGGTTACCTACGAGCAGTACTTC
.,TRBJ2-1,.,TRBV5-1,CASSSDSSYNEQFF,TGCGCCAGCAGCTCTGACAGCTCCTACAATGAGCAGTTCTTC
TRBD2,TRBJ2-5,.,TRBV7-6,CASSLGSGSLFVETQYF,TGTGCCAGCAGCTTAGGGAGCGGGAGCCTTTTTGTGGAGACCCAGTACTTC
.,TRBJ2-7,.,TRBV7-6,CASSAGDEQYF,TGTGCCAGCAGTGCAGGGGACGAGCAGTACTTC
.,TRBJ2-1,.,TRBV14,CASSPESYNEQFF,TGTGCCAGCAGCCCCGAATCCTACAATGAGCAGTTCTTC
TRBD1,TRBJ2-5,once,TRBV12-3/TRBV12-4,CASSQYRTGQKETQYF,TGTGCCAGCAGCCAATACAGGACAGGACAGAAAGAGACCCAGTACTTC
.,TRBJ2-1,.,TRBV30,CAWSVETLSYNEQFF,TGTGCCTGGAGTGTAGAAACCCTCTCCTACAATGAGCAGTTCTTC
.,TRBJ2-7,.,TRBV13,CASSWNGGEQYF,TGTGCCAGCAGCTGGAACGGCGGCGAGCAGTACTTC
.,TRBJ1-2,.,TRBV29-1,CSAPRTDGYTF,TGCAGCGCCCCCCGGACAGACGGCTACACCTTC
TRBD2,TRBJ2-5,.,TRBV3-1,CASSQDWGGQETQYF,TGTGCCAGCAGCCAAGATTGGGGGGGCCAAGAGACCCAGTACTTC
.,TRBJ2-6,.,TRBV5-1,CASRRDLQTAGANVLTF,TGCGCCAGCAGGAGGGACCTGCAAACCGCTGGGGCCAACGTCCTGACTTTC
TRBD2,TRBJ2-7,.,TRBV20-1,CSAQNLAGADNYEQYF,TGCAGTGCCCAGAACCTAGCGGGAGCCGATAACTACGAGCAGTACTTC
.,TRBJ2-7,.,TRBV27,CASSFILAAGYEQYF,TGTGCCAGCAGTTTTATCTTGGCAGCGGGTTACGAGCAGTACTTC
.,TRBJ1-1,.,TRBV30,CAWSVGVVAEAFF,TGTGCCTGGAGTGTAGGGGTTGTCGCTGAAGCTTTCTTT
TRBD1,TRBJ1-2,.,TRBV15,CATSGDSEGYTF,TGTGCCACCAGCGGGGACAGCGAAGGCTACACCTTC
.,TRBJ1-2,.,TRBV20-1,CSARVGGYGYTF,TGCAGTGCTAGAGTAGGGGGCTATGGCTACACCTTC
.,TRBJ2-7,.,TRBV27,CASSHSAGRMAEQYF,TGTGCCAGCAGTCACTCCGCGGGACGGATGGCGGAGCAGTACTTC
.,TRBJ2-7,.,TRBV20-1,CSATQSYEQYF,TGCAGTGCGACCCAATCCTACGAGCAGTACTTC
.,TRBJ2-6,.,TRBV5-4,CASPGQGANVLTF,TGTGCCAGCCCCGGACAGGGGGCCAACGTCCTGACTTTC
.,TRBJ2-1,.,TRBV7-2,CASIRVNRQFF,TGTGCCAGCATCCGGGTTAATCGGCAGTTCTTC
.,TRBJ2-3,.,TRBV5-1,CASSFTGNTDTQYF,TGCGCCAGCAGCTTTACCGGGAACACAGATACGCAGTATTTT
TRBD1,TRBJ2-7,.,TRBV6-6,CASSHRGYEQYF,TGTGCCAGCAGTCACAGGGGCTACGAGCAGTACTTC
.,TRBJ1-2,.,TRBV28,CASSRDSNYGYTF,TGTGCCAGCAGTCGCGACAGTAACTATGGCTACACCTTC
TRBD2,TRBJ2-1,.,TRBV6-5,CASSLTSVYNEQFF,TGTGCCAGCAGTTTGACTAGCGTATACAATGAGCAGTTCTTC
.,TRBJ2-1,.,TRBV3-1,CASSQGVGREGNEQFF,TGTGCCAGCAGCCAAGGGGTTGGACGGGAAGGAAATGAGCAGTTCTTC
.,TRBJ2-7,.,TRBV28,CASSPPRRVSYEQYF,TGTGCCAGCAGTCCCCCCCGGCGCGTCTCCTACGAGCAGTACTTC
.,TRBJ2-1,.,TRBV20-1,CSARGPNTPEQFF,TGCAGTGCTAGGGGCCCTAATACCCCTGAGCAGTTCTTC
TRBD2,TRBJ2-7,few,TRBV6-5,CASSYGGSGYEQYF,TGTGCCAGCAGTTATGGCGGGAGTGGTTACGAGCAGTACTTC
.,TRBJ2-7,.,TRBV6-1,CASSPPAPIDSSYEQYF,TGTGCCAGCAGCCCCCCCGCCCCCATTGACAGTTCCTACGAGCAGTACTTC
.,TRBJ1-1,.,TRBV11-2,CASSLVVGEAFF,TGTGCCAGCAGCTTAGTAGTCGGGGAAGCTTTCTTT
.,TRBJ1-2,.,TRBV7-8,CASSLAGVFNYGYTF,TGTGCCAGCAGCTTAGCAGGAGTCTTTAACTATGGCTACACCTTC
.,TRBJ2-5,.,TRBV29-1,CSVRTQETQYF,TGCAGCGTTAGGACCCAAGAGACCCAGTACTTC
.,TRBJ2-7,.,TRBV9,CASSVARDTAYEQYF,TGTGCCAGCAGCGTGGCCCGGGACACTGCCTACGAGCAGTACTTC
.,TRBJ2-7,.,TRBV27,CASSPGSSYEQYF,TGTGCCAGTAGTCCCGGGTCGTCCTACGAGCAGTACTTC
.,TRBJ2-3,.,TRBV20-1,CSAREGHSDTQYF,TGCAGTGCTAGAGAGGGACACTCAGATACGCAGTATTTT
.,TRBJ2-7,.,TRBV27,CASGLVGYEQYF,TGTGCCAGCGGCCTTGTTGGCTACGAGCAGTACTTC
.,TRBJ1-1,.,TRBV27,CASSLTVNTEAFF,TGTGCCAGCAGTTTAACGGTGAACACTGAAGCTTTCTTT
TRBD2,TRBJ2-1,.,TRBV29-1,CSVGTSGRAYNEQFF,TGCAGCGTCGGGACTAGCGGGAGGGCCTACAATGAGCAGTTCTTC
.,TRBJ1-2,.,TRBV29-1,CSVAGTDGGYTF,TGCAGCGTTGCAGGGACCGATGGTGGCTACACCTTC
TRBD2,TRBJ2-3,once,TRBV9,CASSVAGGGSTDTQYF,TGTGCCAGCAGCGTAGCCGGCGGGGGGAGCACAGATACGCAGTATTTT
.,TRBJ1-1,.,TRBV6-2/TRBV6-3,CASSYSWDLRAFF,TGTGCCAGCAGTTACTCGTGGGACCTTCGAGCTTTCTTT
.,TRBJ1-5,.,TRBV20-1,CIPGTINQPQHF,TGCATCCCCGGGACGATCAATCAGCCCCAGCATTTT
.,TRBJ2-7,.,TRBV7-6,CASSTNYDEQYF,TGTGCCAGCAGCACCAACTACGACGAGCAGTACTTC
TRBD1,TRBJ2-7,.,TRBV2,CASDTGGSEQYF,TGTGCCAGCGACACAGGGGGCTCCGAGCAGTACTTC
.,TRBJ1-1,.,TRBV7-9,CASSLVLPGGAFF,TGTGCCAGCAGCTTAGTGTTGCCCGGTGGAGCTTTCTTT
.,TRBJ1-2,once,TRBV12-3/TRBV12-4,CASSFGGSGYTF,TGTGCCAGCAGTTTTGGGGGCTCTGGCTACACCTTC
.,TRBJ2-3,.,TRBV27,CASSRLHTDTQYF,TGTGCCAGCAGTAGGCTCCACACAGATACGCAGTATTTT
TRBD1,TRBJ2-2,.,TRBV7-7,CASSPRQGLGGELFF,TGTGCCAGCAGCCCCCGACAGGGGTTGGGCGGGGAGCTGTTTTTT
TRBD1,TRBJ2-7,.,TRBV30,CACAGTGDRVREQYF,TGTGCCTGCGCAGGGACAGGGGATAGAGTACGTGAGCAGTACTTC
.,TRBJ1-2,once,TRBV7-9,CASSLMAGANYGYTF,TGTGCCAGCAGCTTAATGGCAGGGGCTAACTATGGCTACACCTTC
.,TRBJ2-5,.,TRBV29-1,CSVVPPLQETQYF,TGCAGCGTTGTCCCGCCGCTGCAAGAGACCCAGTACTTC
.,TRBJ1-2,.,TRBV19,CASTLTMGYGYTF,TGTGCCAGTACTCTGACGATGGGGTATGGCTACACCTTC
.,TRBJ2-2,.,TRBV23-1,CASSQSFILGTGELFF,TGCGCCAGCAGTCAATCGTTTATTTTGGGCACCGGGGAGCTGTTTTTT
TRBD1,TRBJ1-1,.,TRBV6-5,CASSYTDRGSTEAFF,TGTGCCAGCAGTTATACGGACAGGGGGAGCACTGAAGCTTTCTTT
.,TRBJ2-1,.,TRBV30,CAWSIGLAQTF,TGTGCCTGGAGTATTGGGCTAGCCCAAACCTTC